The sequence of this T cell receptor (beta chain) was determined in a study of T cell responses to AZD1222 COVID-19 vaccine. There are 14 residues in the CDR3. Trimming shortened V by 4 bases and J by 8 bases, and 17 bases separated the two germline ends. Germline V gene lookup returns CDR1 ENHRY and CDR2 SYGVKD. Method: immunoSEQ multiplex PCR; TCRdb's copy keeps in-frame clones and lacks some. This sample has approximately 100,000 clones, with roughly 90% found just once. The clonotype was recovered from an adult in good health. The chain recombines TRBV10-3 with TRBJ1-2; D gene ambiguous. The material was peripheral blood, obtained on day 0 of AZD1222 vaccination. CDR3 nucleotide sequence: TGTGCCATCAGTGTTACCCCCCTTTATTGGGGCTACACCTTC. Protein: CAISVTPLYWGYTF.